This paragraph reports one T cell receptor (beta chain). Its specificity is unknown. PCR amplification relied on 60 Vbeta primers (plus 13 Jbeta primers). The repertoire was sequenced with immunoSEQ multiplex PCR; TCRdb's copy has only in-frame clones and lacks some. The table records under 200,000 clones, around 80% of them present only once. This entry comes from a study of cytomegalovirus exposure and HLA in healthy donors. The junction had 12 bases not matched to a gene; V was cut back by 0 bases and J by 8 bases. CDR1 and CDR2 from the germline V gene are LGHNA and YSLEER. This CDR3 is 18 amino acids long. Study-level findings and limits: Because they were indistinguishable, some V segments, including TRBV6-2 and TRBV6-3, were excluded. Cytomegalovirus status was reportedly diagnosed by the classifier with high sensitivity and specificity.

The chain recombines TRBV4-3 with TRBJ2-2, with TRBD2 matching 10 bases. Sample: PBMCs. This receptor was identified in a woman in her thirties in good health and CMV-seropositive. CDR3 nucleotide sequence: TGCGCCAGCAGCCAAGATAGCGGGGGGCGCGGCCTAGCGGGGGAGCTGTTTTTT. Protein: CASSQDSGGRGLAGELFF.